The 21 T cell receptor beta chains in this list originate from one sample, sequenced in a study of T cell repertoires in cytomegalovirus infection (dated by TCRdb to the late 2010s). Instrument used: Illumina HiSeq 1500. TCRdb applied fastp at Q25 and MiXCR to the public reads, then kept only in-frame beta chains. CDR3 protein duplicates are merged, each entry listing the most common genes and DNA. Present in this sample are 200,000 or so distinct CDR3 sequences, 28% of which were seen just once. Clones ranked in the top ten supply just over 30% of the sample. Sequencing was done on a sample of PBMCs. These receptors all stem from a human donor in good health (CMV status not recorded). Some clones in this sample may be carry-over from other donors' samples.

This clonotype was seen more than once but under ten times. The rearrangement links TRBV6-1 to TRBJ1-2, with D unresolved. Germline V gene data show CDR1 as MNHNS and CDR2 as SASEGT. This CDR3 has 15 residues. Trimming removed 6 bases from V and 5 bases from J, with 19 bases in between. CDR3 region: CASSPVGQAGYGYTF. In DNA form, the CDR3 reads TGTGCCAGCAGCCCCGTTGGGCAGGCGGGGTATGGCTACACCTTC.

There are many counts of this clonotype. This chain joins TRBV20-1 and TRBJ2-3; 12 nucleotides line up with TRBD2. The CDR3 totals 15 residues. Trimming removed 5 bases from V and 5 bases from J; junction bases left unmatched: 8. The germline V gene has CDR1 DFQATT and CDR2 SNEGSKA (reference sequence). CDR3 region: CSALRLAGARDTQYF. CDR3 sequence (DNA): TGCAGTGCTCTCCGACTAGCGGGGGCCCGAGATACGCAGTATTTT.

The chain uses TRBV27 and TRBJ2-5; 8 bases are a match to TRBD1. Germline values: CDR1 MNHEY, CDR2 SMNVEV (reference sequence). The ends lost 8 bases at V and 4 bases at J; junction bases unmatched: 3. The CDR3 has 12 residues. DNA for the CDR3: TGTGCCAGCCAGGGGGCGGGAGAGACCCAGTACTTC. Translation gives CASQGAGETQYF.

The V gene is TRBV11-3, the J gene TRBJ2-1; no reliable D call. From germline, CDR1 is SGHNT and CDR2 YENEEA. The CDR3 has 12 amino acids. V lost 4 bases, J lost 5 bases, and 6 bases lay in between. CDR3 region: CASSSQNNEQFF. The CDR3 DNA reads as TGTGCCAGCAGCTCCCAAAACAATGAGCAGTTCTTC. Complete variable domain (other parts from reference TRBV11-3 and TRBJ2-1): EAGVVQSPRYKIIEKKQPVAFWCNPISGHNTLYWYLQNLGQGPELLIRYENEEAVDDSQLPKDRFSAERLKGVDSTLKIQPAELGDSAVYLCASSSQNNEQFFGPGTRLTVL.

This clonotype was counted a few times. This chain uses TRBV7-8 with TRBJ2-1, with D perhaps assigned TRBD1 or TRBD2 (5 bases each). Germline V gives CDR1 SGHVS, CDR2 FQNEAQ. Trimming removed 5 bases from V and 0 bases from J, with 14 bases in between. This CDR3 has 16 amino acids. Written as DNA, the CDR3 is TGTGCCAGCAGCCCTCGAGGGGCAGGCTCCTACAATGAGCAGTTCTTC. This translates into CASSPRGAGSYNEQFF.

The rearrangement joins TRBV29-1 to TRBJ2-5, with D uncertain. This CDR3 has 11 amino acids. CDR1 and CDR2 (germline): SQVTM, ANQGSEA. Trimming left V 4 bases short and J 1 base short, with 4 bases between. CDR3 nucleotides: TGCAGCGTTGGGGTCCAAGAGACCCAGTACTTC. The encoded protein is CSVGVQETQYF.

This sequence joins TRBV4-2 and TRBJ1-1, with unresolved D. CDR3 length equals 15 residues. V lost 3 bases and J lost 4, with 15 bases in between. CDR1 and CDR2 (germline): LGHNA, YNFKEQ. The chain's CDR3 is CASSHGRGVGTEAFF. CDR3 coding DNA: TGTGCCAGCAGCCATGGGCGTGGGGTGGGCACTGAAGCTTTCTTT.

V and J are TRBV28 and TRBJ1-5; TRBD1 is a possible D gene (6 bases). V was shortened by 2 bases and J by 3 bases, with 11 bases between the two germline ends. Germline V CDR1 and CDR2: MDHEN, SYDVKM. The CDR3 contains 15 residues. CDR3 sequence reads: CASSLGGATNQPQHF. CDR3 sequence (DNA): TGTGCCAGCAGTTTAGGGGGGGCAACCAATCAGCCCCAGCATTTT.

The chain carries TRBV29-1 and TRBJ2-7; D may correspond to TRBD1 or TRBD2 (5 bases each). Between the trimmed V and J ends, which lost 3 bases and 2 bases, there was a span of 14 bases. The CDR3 totals 14 residues. Germline V gene sequence: CDR1 SQVTM, CDR2 ANQGSEA. The CDR3 is CSVDGQGVPYEQYF. The CDR3 nucleotides are TGCAGCGTTGATGGGCAGGGAGTTCCCTACGAGCAGTACTTC.

This clonotype was detected a few times. This rearrangement joins TRBV28 to TRBJ1-1; TRBD1 might be the D (6 bases). Germline-derived CDR1 and CDR2 are MDHEN and SYDVKM. The CDR3 sequence is 14 residues long. Trimming left V 5 bases short and J 6 bases short, with 16 bases between. The CDR3 loop is CASSPPRQVPEAFF. CDR3 coding DNA: TGTGCCAGCAGTCCCCCTCGACAGGTCCCTGAAGCTTTCTTT.

This clonotype was found once. J is TRBJ2-5 and V is TRBV19; D call uncertain. With 3 bases removed from V and 2 bases from J, the gap between germline ends came to 13 bases. The CDR3 has 15 amino acids. Germline V gene data show CDR1 as LNHDA and CDR2 as SQIVND (reference sequence). In nucleotides, the CDR3 is TGTGCCAGTAGTATGAGGACGGAGTATCAAGAGACCCAGTACTTC. Encoded protein: CASSMRTEYQETQYF.

This clonotype was observed a handful of times. This sequence joins TRBV4-3 and TRBJ2-7, with a weak D call TRBD2 (6 bases). CDR1 LGHNA and CDR2 YSLEER come from the germline V gene. Between the trimmed V and J ends, which lost 3 bases and 5 bases, there was a span of 20 bases. The CDR3 runs 16 residues. The DNA for the CDR3 is TGCGCCAGCAGCCATGCCTTGGGGGACTTCGACAACGAGCAGTACTTC. Protein product: CASSHALGDFDNEQYF.

In its sample, this clonotype was seen a few times. The chain couples TRBV7-2 to TRBJ2-7; the match to TRBD2 covers 8 bases. V gave up 1 base and J gave up 6 bases; unmatched junction bases: 8. This CDR3 region has 15 residues. Germline CDR1 reads SGHTA; CDR2 reads FQGNSA. The CDR3 nucleotides are TGTGCCAGCAGCTTAGGGGGGGCGGGGGGAGGCGAGCAGTACTTC. Amino acids: CASSLGGAGGGEQYF.

V usage is TRBV7-8 and J usage is TRBJ1-4; D possibly corresponds to TRBD1 (5 bases). The germline V gene encodes CDR1 SGHVS and CDR2 FQNEAQ. Trimming took off 1 base at V and 8 bases at J, with 11 bases between the two ends. The CDR3 has 14 amino acids. CDR3 nucleotide sequence: TGTGCCAGCAGCTTAGGAGGCAGGGAGGAAAAACTGTTTTTT. Translated: CASSLGGREEKLFF.

The chain employs TRBV14 and TRBJ1-1; the match to TRBD1 covers 12 bases. The germline CDR1 and CDR2 sequences are SGHDN and FVKESK. The J segment lost 0 bases and the V segment lost 4 bases, leaving 3 bases of the junction unmatched. The CDR3 is made up of 16 amino acids. In nucleotides, the CDR3 is TGTGCCAGCAGCCGGGACAGGGGGCTTATGAACACTGAAGCTTTCTTT. Translation gives CASSRDRGLMNTEAFF.

The CDR3 spells CASSPFASGVRDEQFF. CDR3 nucleotide sequence: TGTGCCAGCAGCCCCTTCGCTAGCGGGGTACGGGATGAGCAGTTCTTC. The chain employs TRBV7-6 and TRBJ2-1; 9 bases agree with TRBD2. This CDR3 has 16 residues. The trim removed 5 bases at V and 8 bases at J, leaving 13 bases unmatched. CDR1 and CDR2 from the germline V gene are SGHVS and FNYEAQ.

The CDR3 loop reads CASGEGFF. The CDR3 DNA reads as TGTGCCAGCGGGGAGGGTTTCTTT. The V gene is TRBV6-6, the J gene TRBJ1-1; D ambiguous. The CDR3 has 8 residues. V lost 8 bases to trimming and J lost 13 bases, with 8 bases between them. The germline CDR1 and CDR2 sequences are MNHNY and SVGAGI (reference sequence).

This chain connects TRBV7-2 to TRBJ2-5; D not resolved. The CDR3 length is 13 residues. Trimming pared 1 base from V and 4 bases from J, leaving 7 bases between. Germline CDR1 reads SGHTA; CDR2 reads FQGNSA. The CDR3, as DNA: TGTGCCAGCAGCTTAGTACAAATAGAGACCCAGTACTTC. This encodes CASSLVQIETQYF.

This clonotype was recorded a few times. V gene TRBV7-9 combines with J gene TRBJ2-7; weak D call: TRBD1 (6 bases). Between the trimmed V and J ends, which lost 5 bases and 10 bases, there was a span of 15 bases. The CDR3 is 12 residues long. Germline CDR1 SEHNR, CDR2 FQNEAQ (reference sequence). This CDR3 reads CASSASPDRQYF. CDR3 nucleotide sequence: TGTGCCAGCAGCGCTAGCCCGGACAGACAGTACTTC. The full variable domain, with the rest looked up from reference TRBV7-9 and TRBJ2-7, is DTGVSQNPRHKITKRGQNVTFRCDPISEHNRLYWYRQTLGQGPEFLTYFQNEAQLEKSRLLSDRFSAERPKGSFSTLEIQRTEQGDSAMYLCASSASPDRQYFGPGTRLTVT.

The chain combines TRBV6-6 with TRBJ1-5, with 9 bases lining up with TRBD1. CDR1 and CDR2 (germline): MNHNY, SVGAGI (reference sequence). The CDR3 extends over 13 amino acids. V shed 10 bases, J shed 2 bases, and the junction held 3 bases outside the gene matches. CDR3 DNA: TGTGCCATACGACAGGGGGGCAATCAGCCCCAGCATTTT. Protein sequence: CAIRQGGNQPQHF.

The sample holds a few counts of this clonotype. The chain combines TRBV3-1 with TRBJ2-1, with D tentatively TRBD2 (6 bases). Germline V gene sequence: CDR1 LGHDT, CDR2 YNNKEL (reference sequence). Trimming stripped 3 bases from V and 3 bases from J, with 12 bases between. The CDR3 extends over 15 amino acids. The CDR3 sequence: CASSQGGEFYNEQFF. CDR3 sequence (DNA): TGTGCCAGCAGCCAGGGCGGGGAATTCTACAATGAGCAGTTCTTC.